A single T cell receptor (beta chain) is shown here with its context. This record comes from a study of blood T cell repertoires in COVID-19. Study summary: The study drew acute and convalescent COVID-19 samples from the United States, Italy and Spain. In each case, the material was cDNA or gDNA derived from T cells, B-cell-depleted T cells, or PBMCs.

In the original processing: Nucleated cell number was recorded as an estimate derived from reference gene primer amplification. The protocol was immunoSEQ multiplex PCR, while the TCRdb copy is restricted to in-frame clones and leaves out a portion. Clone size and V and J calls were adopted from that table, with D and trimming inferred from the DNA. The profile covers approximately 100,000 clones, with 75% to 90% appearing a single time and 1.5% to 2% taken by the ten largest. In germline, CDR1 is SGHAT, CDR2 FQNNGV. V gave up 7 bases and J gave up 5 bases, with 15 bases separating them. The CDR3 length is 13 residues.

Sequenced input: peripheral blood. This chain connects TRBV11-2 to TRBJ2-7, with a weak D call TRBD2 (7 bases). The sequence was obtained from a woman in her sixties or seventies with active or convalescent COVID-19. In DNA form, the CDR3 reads TGTGCCAGCAAGGGGGGGAGCGGTAACGAGCAGTACTTC. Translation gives CASKGGSGNEQYF.